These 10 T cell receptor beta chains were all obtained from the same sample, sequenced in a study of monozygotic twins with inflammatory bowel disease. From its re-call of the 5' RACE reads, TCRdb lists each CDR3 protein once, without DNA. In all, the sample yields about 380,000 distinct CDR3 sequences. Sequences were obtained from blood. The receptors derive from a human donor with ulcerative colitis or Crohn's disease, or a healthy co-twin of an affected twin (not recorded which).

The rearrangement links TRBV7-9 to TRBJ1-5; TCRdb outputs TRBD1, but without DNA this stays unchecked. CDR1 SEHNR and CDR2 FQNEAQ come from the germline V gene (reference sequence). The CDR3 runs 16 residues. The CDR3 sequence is CASSSTVSYSNQPQHF.

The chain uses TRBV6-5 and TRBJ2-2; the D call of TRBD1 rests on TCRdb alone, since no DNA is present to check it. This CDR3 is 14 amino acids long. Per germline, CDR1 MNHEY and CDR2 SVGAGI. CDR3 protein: CASSYDRNTGELFF.

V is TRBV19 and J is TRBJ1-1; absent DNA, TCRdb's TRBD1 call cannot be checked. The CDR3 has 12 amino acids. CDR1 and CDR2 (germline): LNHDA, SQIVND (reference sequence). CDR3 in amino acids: CASSFDRAEAFF.

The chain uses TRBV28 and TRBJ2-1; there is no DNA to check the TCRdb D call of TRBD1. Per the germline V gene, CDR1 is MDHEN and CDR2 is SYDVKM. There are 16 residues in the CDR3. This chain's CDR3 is CASSLTGTGGYNEQFF.

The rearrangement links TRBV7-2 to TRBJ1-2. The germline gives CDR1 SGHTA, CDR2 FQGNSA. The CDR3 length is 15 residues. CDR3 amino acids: CASSLDVQQIYGYTF.

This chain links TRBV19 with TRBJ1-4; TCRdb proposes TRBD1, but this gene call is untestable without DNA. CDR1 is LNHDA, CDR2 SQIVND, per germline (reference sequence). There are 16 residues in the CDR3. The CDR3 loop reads CASLRPGTPNNEKLFF.

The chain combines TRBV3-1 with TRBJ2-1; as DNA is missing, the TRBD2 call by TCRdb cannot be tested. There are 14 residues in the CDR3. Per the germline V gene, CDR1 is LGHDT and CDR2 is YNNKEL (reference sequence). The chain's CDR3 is CASSQETGPYEQFF.

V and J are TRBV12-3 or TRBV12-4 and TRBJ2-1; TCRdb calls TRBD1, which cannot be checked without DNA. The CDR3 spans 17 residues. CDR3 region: CASSPGTGTDIYNEQFF.

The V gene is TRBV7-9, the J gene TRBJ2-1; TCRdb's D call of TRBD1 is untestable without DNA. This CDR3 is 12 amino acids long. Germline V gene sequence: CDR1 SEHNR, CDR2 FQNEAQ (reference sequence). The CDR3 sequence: CASTPVTGEQFF.

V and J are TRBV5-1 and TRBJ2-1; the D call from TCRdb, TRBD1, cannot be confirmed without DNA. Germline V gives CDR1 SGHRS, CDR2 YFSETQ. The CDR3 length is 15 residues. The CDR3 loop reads CATKVVASGVDEQFF.